What follows are 24 T cell receptor beta chains derived from one specimen sequenced in a study of blood T cell repertoires in COVID-19. Profiling relied on immunoSEQ multiplex PCR, and the TCRdb table lists in-frame clones only, not all of them. The sample records about 250,000 clones, 86% being singletons. Source material: peripheral blood. The source is a woman aged 60-70 years who had recovered from COVID-19.

This sequence joins TRBV7-3 and TRBJ1-2; TRBD1 is a possible D gene (5 bases). The CDR3 length is 13 residues. CDR1 is SGHTA and CDR2 is FQGTGA in the germline V gene. Deletions cut 5 bases from V and 4 bases from J, with 11 bases between. DNA of the CDR3: TGTGCCAGCAGCCAAGAAAGGGGCTATGGCTACACCTTC. It codes for CASSQERGYGYTF.

The chain combines TRBV7-3 with TRBJ2-5, with a tentative D call TRBD2 (6 bases). Trimming removed 5 bases from V and 3 bases from J, with 13 bases in between. Germline values: CDR1 SGHTA, CDR2 FQGTGA. This CDR3 is 14 amino acids long. Here the CDR3 DNA reads TGTGCCAGCAGCATGGGAGGCCGAAAAGAGACCCAGTACTTC. It specifies CASSMGGRKETQYF.

J is TRBJ2-1 and V is TRBV7-3; D unclear. The CDR3 has 14 amino acids. With 0 bases removed from V and 6 bases from J, the gap between germline ends came to 9 bases. CDR1 SGHTA and CDR2 FQGTGA come from the germline V gene. The CDR3 region has the DNA TGTGCCAGCAGCTTAACCGGTTCCCCCAATGAGCAGTTCTTC. As protein: CASSLTGSPNEQFF.

The rearrangement uses TRBV9 and TRBJ1-6; 8 nucleotides line up with TRBD1. The V segment lost 1 base and the J segment 3 bases; nucleotides outside the gene matches: 6. This CDR3 region has 17 residues. The V gene's germline CDR1 is SGDLS and CDR2 YYNGEE. The CDR3 nucleotides are TGTGCCAGCAGCGTAACCTGGACAGGGAACTATAATTCACCCCTCCACTTT. Translating gives CASSVTWTGNYNSPLHF.

In this sample, this clone turned up once. This chain joins TRBV7-2 and TRBJ2-7, with D possibly matching TRBD2 (6 bases). Trimming removed 5 bases at V and 6 bases at J, with 17 bases between. Germline assignment: CDR1 SGHTA and CDR2 FQGNSA. The CDR3 length is 14 residues. CDR3 DNA: TGTGCCAGCAGCGCCCGCCCCGGGGGTCGCGAGCAGTACTTC. Its translation: CASSARPGGREQYF. Full variable domain (outside the CDR3, taken from reference TRBV7-2 and TRBJ2-7): GAGVSQSPSNKVTEKGKDVELRCDPISGHTALYWYRQSLGQGLEFLIYFQGNSAPDKSGLPSDRFSAERTGGSVSTLTIQRTQQEDSAVYLCASSARPGGREQYFGPGTRLTVT.

The chain links TRBV2 to TRBJ1-1; no reliable D call. V was shortened by 6 bases and J by 6 bases, with 14 bases between the two germline ends. The CDR3 has 13 amino acids. Looked up from germline, CDR1 is SNHLY and CDR2 is FYNNEI. In DNA form, the CDR3 reads TGTGCCAGCAGCGCTAGAGAAGACGCTGAAGCTTTCTTT. This gives the protein CASSAREDAEAFF.

The chain recombines TRBV6-5 with TRBJ1-3, with D possibly matching TRBD1 (5 bases). CDR3 length equals 16 residues. Per the germline V gene, CDR1 is MNHEY and CDR2 is SVGAGI. V was clipped by 2 bases and J by 2 bases, with 13 bases between them. The chain's CDR3 is CASSYGQGKTGNTIYF. The CDR3 bases are TGTGCCAGCAGTTACGGGCAGGGCAAAACTGGAAACACCATATATTTT.

The chain combines TRBV7-9 with TRBJ1-4, with TRBD1 as a possible D gene (6 bases). The V end lost 3 bases, the J end lost 4 bases, and 18 bases lay between the germline ends. The V gene's germline CDR1 is SEHNR and CDR2 FQNEAQ (reference sequence). The CDR3 covers 17 residues. In DNA form, the CDR3 reads TGTGCCAGCAGCTTTTACCGCTCAGGGGCTTATAATGAAAAACTGTTTTTT. The encoded protein is CASSFYRSGAYNEKLFF. Full variable domain (missing parts from reference TRBV7-9 and TRBJ1-4): DTGVSQNPRHKITKRGQNVTFRCDPISEHNRLYWYRQTLGQGPEFLTYFQNEAQLEKSRLLSDRFSAERPKGSFSTLEIQRTEQGDSAMYLCASSFYRSGAYNEKLFFGSGTQLSVL.

The chain carries TRBV18 and TRBJ1-4, with a weak D call TRBD1 (5 bases). The CDR3 length is 14 residues. V lost 6 bases and J 3 bases, leaving 11 bases between the germline ends. CDR1 and CDR2 from the germline V gene are KGHSH and LQKENI. CDR3: CASSLGGSNEKLFF. The CDR3 region has the DNA TGTGCCAGCTCCCTTGGGGGGTCTAATGAAAAACTGTTTTTT.

V and J are TRBV20-1 and TRBJ2-5; maybe TRBD1 (5 bases). Trimming took off 6 bases at V and 3 bases at J, with 8 bases between the two ends. This CDR3 has 11 residues. Germline lookup yields CDR1 DFQATT and CDR2 SNEGSKA (reference sequence). CDR3 amino acids: CSAQGEETQYF. In nucleotides, the CDR3 is TGCAGTGCCCAGGGCGAAGAGACCCAGTACTTC.

V and J are TRBV3-1 (or the pseudogene TRBV3-2) and TRBJ1-5; D unresolved. This CDR3 contains 14 residues. Germline V gene sequence: CDR1 LGHDT, CDR2 YNNKEL (reference sequence). Trimming removed 4 bases from V and 4 bases from J, with 11 bases in between. CDR3 amino acids: CASSPHRSNQPQHF. DNA of the CDR3: TGTGCCAGCAGCCCTCACCGTAGTAATCAGCCCCAGCATTTT.

The V gene is TRBV24-1, the J gene TRBJ2-2, with no clear D. V was trimmed by 4 bases and J by 8 bases, leaving 7 bases between them. Germline V gene sequence: CDR1 KGHDR, CDR2 SFDVKD. This CDR3 comprises 12 residues. The CDR3 DNA reads TGTGCCACCAGTGACCCGTATGGGGAGCTGTTTTTT. Encoded protein: CATSDPYGELFF.

The chain combines TRBV3-1 (or the pseudogene TRBV3-2) with TRBJ2-7; D gene uncertain. The CDR3 spans 14 residues. The germline V and J ends were trimmed by 1 base and 7 bases, with 14 bases remaining between them. Germline V gene data show CDR1 as LGHDT and CDR2 as YNNKEL (reference sequence). The CDR3 coding sequence is TGTGCCAGCAGCCAAGCTCCACACCGAGCGGAGCAGTACTTC. This gives the protein CASSQAPHRAEQYF.

The rearrangement uses TRBV4-3 and TRBJ2-2; the match to TRBD2 covers 11 bases. The CDR3 runs to 15 residues. Germline loops: CDR1 LGHNA, CDR2 YSLEER. V gave up 1 base and J gave up 6 bases; unmatched junction bases: 1. Here the CDR3 DNA reads TGCGCCAGCAGCCAAGTTAGCGGGGGGGCCGGGGAGCTGTTTTTT. It specifies CASSQVSGGAGELFF.

This chain connects TRBV19 to TRBJ1-2; 7 nucleotides match TRBD1. The CDR3 spans 13 residues. V lost 7 bases and J lost 6; bases outside the gene matches: 8. CDR1 is LNHDA and CDR2 is SQIVND in the germline V gene (reference sequence). CDR3 in amino acids: CASTSWQGDGYTF. In DNA, the CDR3 is TGTGCCAGTACCTCTTGGCAGGGGGATGGCTACACCTTC.

The chain links TRBV14 to TRBJ2-7; TRBD1 is a possible D gene (5 bases). This CDR3 has 13 residues. The ends were cut back, 0 bases at V and 3 bases at J, with 6 bases in the middle. Germline CDR1 SGHDN, CDR2 FVKESK. CDR3 nucleotide sequence: TGTGCCAGCAGCCAAGACAGGGACTACGAGCAGTACTTC. Protein product: CASSQDRDYEQYF.

This clone has just a few counts. This chain uses TRBV28 with TRBJ1-1; D is unclear. Germline assignment: CDR1 MDHEN and CDR2 SYDVKM. V was cut by 6 bases and J by 2 bases, with 10 bases left in between. The CDR3 has 13 residues. In nucleotides, the CDR3 is TGTGCCAGCAGCACACAGCCCAACACTGAAGCTTTCTTT. This translates into CASSTQPNTEAFF.

V usage is TRBV2 and J usage is TRBJ1-2; D remains unclear. The CDR3 sequence is 12 residues long. V was trimmed by 11 bases and J by 4 bases, leaving 14 bases between them. Germline V gene sequence: CDR1 SNHLY, CDR2 FYNNEI. The CDR3 loop is CALREAFYGYTF. For the CDR3, the DNA is TGTGCCCTCCGGGAAGCATTCTATGGCTACACCTTC.

The chain uses TRBV7-2 and TRBJ1-1; D may be TRBD1 (5 bases). Germline assignment: CDR1 SGHTA and CDR2 FQGNSA. The CDR3 runs to 13 residues. The ends were cut back, 2 bases at V and 4 bases at J, with 8 bases in the middle. The CDR3 nucleotides are TGTGCCAGCAGCTTACTGGGGCTCACTGAAGCTTTCTTT. Amino acid sequence: CASSLLGLTEAFF.

This clone was detected once. This chain links TRBV5-1 with TRBJ2-7; D is ambiguous. V lost 6 bases, J lost 3 bases, and 13 bases lay in between. Looked up from germline, CDR1 is SGHRS and CDR2 is YFSETQ. The length of the CDR3 is 13 residues. The CDR3 sequence is CASKWNRDYEQYF. DNA for the CDR3: TGCGCCAGCAAATGGAACAGAGACTACGAGCAGTACTTC.

V usage is TRBV27 and J usage is TRBJ2-7; no clear D. The germline V gene has CDR1 MNHEY and CDR2 SMNVEV (reference sequence). V lost 6 bases to trimming and J lost 3 bases, with 6 bases between them. This CDR3 comprises 11 residues. The CDR3 region is CASSSYYEQYF. As DNA, the CDR3 is TGTGCCAGCAGCTCGTACTACGAGCAGTACTTC.

This chain uses TRBV2 with TRBJ1-6; TRBD1 agrees at 10 bases. Trimming removed 6 bases from V and 6 bases from J; junction bases left unmatched: 5. Germline V gene sequence: CDR1 SNHLY, CDR2 FYNNEI. CDR3 length: 15 amino acids. The CDR3 spells CASSTGQGGNSPLHF. The CDR3 DNA reads as TGTGCCAGCAGCACAGGACAGGGGGGTAATTCACCCCTCCACTTT.

The chain links TRBV5-8 to TRBJ1-5, with D possibly matching TRBD1 (6 bases). The V and J ends lost 6 bases and 7 bases respectively, with 14 bases between them. This CDR3 has 13 residues. Germline CDR1 SGHTS, CDR2 YDEGEE. The CDR3 coding sequence is TGTGCCAGCATACAGGGTTTGGGGCAGCCCCAGCATTTT. Translating it yields CASIQGLGQPQHF.

The chain carries TRBV27 and TRBJ1-5; no reliable D call. V was clipped by 5 bases and J by 5 bases, with 22 bases between them. Germline lookup yields CDR1 MNHEY and CDR2 SMNVEV (reference sequence). This CDR3 has 17 residues. The CDR3, as DNA: TGTGCCAGCAGTCCCACTAAAGGCCTTCCTTCGGATCAGCCCCAGCATTTT. It encodes CASSPTKGLPSDQPQHF.